This TCR beta chain is drawn from a study of T cells in localized non-small cell lung cancer. Findings of the study overall: Median approximately 58 top-100 tumor clones were shared with paired adjacent lung. A single tumor region was sequenced, leaving heterogeneity possible. The highest T cell clonality was in uninvolved adjacent lung, above tumor.

Clones were sequenced by immunoSEQ multiplex PCR, and TCRdb holds only the in-frame ones, with some missing. The repertoire consists of some 39,000 clones, with roughly 89% occurring once and the leading ten covering about 6%. This clone is a singleton in its sample. Its specificity is unknown. Sequencing used peripheral blood mononuclear cells, obtained before any cancer treatment. This TCR was sampled from a male donor at least 60 years old with stage II lung adenocarcinoma.

The CDR3 reads CASSSTEQETQYF. The CDR3 coding sequence is TGTGCCAGCAGTTCAACAGAGCAAGAGACCCAGTACTTC. V and J are TRBV7-9 and TRBJ2-5; D uncertain. Germline assignment: CDR1 SEHNR and CDR2 FQNEAQ (reference sequence). The CDR3 runs to 13 residues. Trimming left V 6 bases short and J 2 bases short, with 10 bases between.